Following are 11 T cell receptor beta chains from one sample sequenced in a study of response to subunit inactivated influenza vaccine. One entry per CDR3 protein, called by TCRdb with MiXCR from the RT-PCR reads. The sample consists of 500,000 to 600,000 distinct CDR3 sequences, 6% to 9% of them appearing once. The sequences come from PBMCs from blood, collected around 25 months after vaccination. The receptor source for this set is a man aged 45 to 75 who received an inactivated influenza vaccine.

This clonotype has ten or more counts. The rearrangement uses TRBV11-3 and TRBJ2-2; D not resolved. The CDR3 consists of 13 residues. The germline V gene has CDR1 SGHNT and CDR2 YENEEA. V shed 0 bases and J shed 7 bases, with 6 bases lying between them. CDR3 sequence: CASSLEGGGELFF. In nucleotides, the CDR3 is TGTGCCAGCAGCTTAGAAGGTGGCGGGGAGCTGTTTTTT.

This clonotype was picked up a small number of times. The V and J genes are TRBV6-2 or TRBV6-3 and TRBJ2-3, with 9 bases identical to TRBD1. The trim removed 4 bases at V and 5 bases at J, leaving 10 bases unmatched. Germline V gene sequence: CDR1 MNHEY, CDR2 SVGEGT. CDR3 length equals 16 residues. The DNA for the CDR3 is TGTGCCAGCAGTTCGCCCCGACAGGGGGTAGGAGATACGCAGTATTTT. Translation gives CASSSPRQGVGDTQYF.

This clonotype was found a few times. This rearrangement joins TRBV29-1 to TRBJ2-1, with TRBD2 matching over 7 bases. CDR1 SQVTM and CDR2 ANQGSEA come from the germline V gene. This CDR3 has 15 residues. V was pared by 4 bases and J by 0 bases, with 6 bases of the junction left unmatched. The CDR3 here is CSVGGGSGSYNEQFF. The CDR3 nucleotides read TGCAGCGTTGGGGGGGGGAGTGGCTCCTACAATGAGCAGTTCTTC.

This clonotype was counted between two and nine times. The rearrangement uses TRBV4-3 and TRBJ1-2; unclear D gene. V shed 1 base and J shed 2 bases, with 11 bases lying between them. Germline V lookup: CDR1 LGHNA, CDR2 YSLEER. This CDR3 is 15 amino acids long. CDR3: CASSQGGLTNYGYTF. The DNA for the CDR3 is TGCGCCAGCAGCCAAGGCGGACTGACCAACTATGGCTACACCTTC.

There are many counts of this clonotype. This chain uses TRBV12-3 or TRBV12-4 with TRBJ2-4, with TRBD1 identical over 7 bases. V gave up 4 bases and J gave up 0 bases; unmatched junction bases: 9. This CDR3 comprises 17 residues. The CDR3 DNA reads as TGTGCCAGCAGTTCGCCGGGACAGCCACTAGCCAAAAACATTCAGTACTTC. Its protein product is CASSSPGQPLAKNIQYF.

In this sample, this clonotype turned up a few times. The chain carries TRBV20-1 and TRBJ2-3; 8 positions match TRBD1. J was trimmed by 2 bases and V by 4 bases; bases with no gene match: 5. The CDR3 contains 14 residues. The V gene's germline CDR1 is DFQATT and CDR2 SNEGSKA (reference sequence). In DNA, the CDR3 is TGCAGTGCTAAGCGGACAGGGTTCACAGATACGCAGTATTTT. Translation: CSAKRTGFTDTQYF.

This clonotype was found many times. The chain joins TRBV15 to TRBJ1-1; 7 positions agree with TRBD1. With V trimmed by 1 base and J by 4 bases, 3 bases remained unmatched. This CDR3 spans 14 amino acids. Germline CDR1 is LNHNV and CDR2 is YYDKDF (reference sequence). In DNA, the CDR3 is TGTGCCACCAGCAGAGGGGACAGAAGCACTGAAGCTTTCTTT. Residues: CATSRGDRSTEAFF.

The chain links TRBV6-7 to TRBJ2-3, with D perhaps matching TRBD2 (5 bases). TRBV6-7 is known as an ORF, though its function is uncertain. V was pared by 7 bases and J by 4 bases, with 18 bases between. The CDR3 extends over 15 amino acids. CDR3 in amino acids: CASTTFPWRPDTQYF. In nucleotides, the CDR3 is TGTGCCAGCACTACCTTTCCCTGGAGGCCAGATACGCAGTATTTT.

As concerns this clonotype: A read error may be the cause here, since a much bigger clone is one base away. The chain recombines TRBV4-3 with TRBJ2-1; D tentatively fits TRBD1 or TRBD2 (6 bases each). Germline CDR1 is LGHNA and CDR2 is YSLEER. Trimming stripped 0 bases from V and 10 bases from J, with 13 bases between. This CDR3 spans 14 amino acids. The CDR3 loop is CASSQEKGGAEQFF. The CDR3 nucleotides read TGCGCCAGCAGCCAAGAGAAGGGGGGAGCCGAGCAGTTCTTC.

This clonotype turned up a few times. The V and J genes are TRBV29-1 and TRBJ2-3, with D uncertain. The V gene's germline CDR1 is SQVTM and CDR2 ANQGSEA. Trimming cost V 3 bases and J 6 bases, with 16 bases left between them. The CDR3 runs to 14 residues. The CDR3 protein is CSVDSFGVGDTQYF. The CDR3 region has the DNA TGCAGCGTTGATTCGTTTGGTGTGGGGGATACGCAGTATTTT.

This chain links TRBV7-9 with TRBJ2-3; D is perhaps TRBD2 (6 bases). Germline assignment: CDR1 SEHNR and CDR2 FQNEAQ (reference sequence). The CDR3 spans 15 residues. Trimming cost V 2 bases and J 1 base, with 10 bases left between them. The chain's CDR3 is CASSLFGGRTDTQYF. CDR3 nucleotide sequence: TGTGCCAGCAGCTTATTCGGGGGTCGCACAGATACGCAGTATTTT.